This passage covers 2 T cell receptor beta chains from one sample sequenced in a study of identical twins. In TCRdb, the 5' RACE reads were re-called with MiXCR into one record per CDR3 protein. The table records about 250,000 distinct CDR3 sequences, 7.5% of them present only once. These data were likewise used in another study, on yellow fever vaccine responses in identical twins.

The specimen was CD8+ T cells sorted from blood. Receptors were obtained from a woman aged 18-30 years in good health.

This clonotype was recorded many times. The chain links TRBV5-1 to TRBJ2-7; the match to TRBD1 covers 8 bases. J was trimmed by 3 bases and V by 3 bases; bases with no gene match: 5. Looked up from germline, CDR1 is SGHRS and CDR2 is YFSETQ. CDR3 length equals 14 residues. The CDR3 here is CASSYGTGDYEQYF. The CDR3, as DNA: TGCGCCAGCAGCTACGGGACAGGTGACTACGAGCAGTACTTC.

This clonotype was seen only a few times. This sequence joins TRBV6-4 and TRBJ1-1; D gene unclear. Germline V gene sequence: CDR1 MRHNA, CDR2 SNTAGT. V lost 3 bases and J lost 6, with 11 bases in between. The CDR3 extends over 13 amino acids. CDR3 residues: CASSEFDGSEAFF. In nucleotides, the CDR3 is TGTGCCAGCAGTGAATTTGACGGCTCTGAAGCTTTCTTT.